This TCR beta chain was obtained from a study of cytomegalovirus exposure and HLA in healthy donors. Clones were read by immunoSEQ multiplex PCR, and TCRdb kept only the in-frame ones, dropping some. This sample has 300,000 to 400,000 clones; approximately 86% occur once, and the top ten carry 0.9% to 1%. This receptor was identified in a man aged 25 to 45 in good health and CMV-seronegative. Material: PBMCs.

The CDR3 bases are TGTGCCAGCAGTTTCGGACAGGGCTCGAATAAACTGTTTTTT. Translation: CASSFGQGSNKLFF. This chain connects TRBV7-9 to TRBJ1-4; the match to TRBD1 covers 8 bases. CDR1 SEHNR and CDR2 FQNEAQ come from the germline V gene (reference sequence). J lost 11 bases, V lost 6 bases, and 11 bases had no gene match. The CDR3 consists of 14 residues.